This TCR beta chain was sequenced for a study of identical twins. One entry per CDR3 protein, called by TCRdb with MiXCR from the 5' RACE reads. The sample carries about 660,000 distinct CDR3 sequences, 8.5% to 9.5% recorded once. V gave up 2 bases and J gave up 5 bases, with 10 bases separating them. The CDR3 contains 15 residues. The same data also went into a second study, on yellow fever vaccine responses in identical twins.

The source is a woman younger than 30 in good health. The specimen was PBMCs. The rearrangement links TRBV12-3 or TRBV12-4 to TRBJ2-6; tentative D call: TRBD1 (5 bases). In DNA, the CDR3 is TGTGCCAGCAGTTTATCAAGGGGCTGGGCCAACGTCCTGACTTTC. It is translated as CASSLSRGWANVLTF.